These T cell receptor beta chains were read from a single sample in a study of long-term antiretroviral therapy in people with HIV. Only in-frame clones appear in the TCRdb table, and some are missing; sequencing was by immunoSEQ multiplex PCR. The profile shows about 14,000 clones, over 70% of them singletons. The specimen was unsorted PBMCs, collected 1.3 years before starting antiretroviral therapy. These TCRs come from a middle-aged man with HIV. CDR3s include the opening cysteine and the closing phenylalanine or tryptophan. Fields, in order: J gene, D gene, clone size, V gene, CDR3 DNA, CDR3 protein. The D gene is left open where the match is weak. Clone sizes are given selectively: once, few, many, or a class where the clone is expanded.

>TRBJ1-3|-|-|TRBV18
TGTGCCAGCTCACCCGGGACCGCGGGAGACACCATATATTTT
CASSPGTAGDTIYF
>TRBJ2-2|-|once|TRBV21-1
TGTGCCAGCAGCCAAGGGGGTGTTCGGAATTTTAACACCGGGGAGCTGTTTTTT
CASSQGGVRNFNTGELFF
>TRBJ2-2|-|-|TRBV4-2
TGTGCCAGCAGCCACGGCCATGCGAACACCGGGGAGCTGTTTTTT
CASSHGHANTGELFF
>TRBJ2-2|-|once|TRBV27
TGTGCCAGCAGTCAACAGGGCACCGGGGAGCTGTTTTTT
CASSQQGTGELFF
>TRBJ2-7|TRBD1|-|TRBV15
TGTGCCACCAGCAGCCCGGACAGGATCTACGAGCAGTACTTC
CATSSPDRIYEQYF
>TRBJ1-6|-|-|TRBV6-5
TGTGCCAGCAGCGCAGCAGGGAATTCACCCCTCCACTTT
CASSAAGNSPLHF
>TRBJ1-1|-|-|TRBV5-5
TGTGCCAGCAGCTTGGGTATGGACAGCACTGAAGCTTTCTTT
CASSLGMDSTEAFF
>TRBJ2-7|TRBD1|-|TRBV7-9
TGTGCCAGCAGCCCTCGAGCTGGACAGGGGGCCTACGAGCAGTACTTC
CASSPRAGQGAYEQYF
>TRBJ1-2|-|few|TRBV6-5
TGTGCCACCCTACCCGTTTCAGGGGCTTATGGCTACACCTTC
CATLPVSGAYGYTF
>TRBJ2-7|-|-|TRBV7-9
TGTGCCAGCAGCTTAGGAAATCCGTCCGAGCAGTACTTC
CASSLGNPSEQYF
>TRBJ2-3|TRBD2|-|TRBV27
TGTGCCAGCAGTTTATCATGGCAGCGGGGGCCTAGCACAGATACGCAGTATTTT
CASSLSWQRGPSTDTQYF
>TRBJ1-2|TRBD1|few|TRBV29-1
TGCAGCGGTTTACAGGGGTCGGGCTATGGCTACACCTTC
CSGLQGSGYGYTF
>TRBJ2-3|-|-|TRBV5-1
TGCGCCAGCAGCTTGGGCCGAACAGATACGCAGTATTTT
CASSLGRTDTQYF
>TRBJ1-2|-|-|TRBV6-5
TGTGCCAGCAGTTATGGGCAGGGGCTCTATGGCTACACCTTC
CASSYGQGLYGYTF
>TRBJ2-7|-|-|TRBV27
TGTGCCAGCAGTTTATCGTGGGGAGAACGTACCTACGAGCAGTACTTC
CASSLSWGERTYEQYF
>TRBJ2-2|-|-|TRBV14
TGTGCCAGCAGCCAAGAATTTTGGGGCTCCGGGGAGCTGTTTTTT
CASSQEFWGSGELFF
>TRBJ1-2|-|-|TRBV6-5
TGTGCCAGCAGTGTAGACCGGCGGGCTAACTATGGCTACACCTTC
CASSVDRRANYGYTF
>TRBJ1-1|TRBD1|-|TRBV6-5
TGTGCCAGCAGTAGAGGCAAGGGGGCAGGCACTGAAGCTTTCTTT
CASSRGKGAGTEAFF
>TRBJ1-1|-|-|TRBV6-6
TGTGCCAGCAGTTACTCGACTGAAGCTTTCTTT
CASSYSTEAFF
>TRBJ1-1|-|-|TRBV6-1
TGTGCCAGCAGTGAAGCAGGTGGGTTAGGTGGGTTCGAACCTGAAGCTTTCTTT
CASSEAGGLGGFEPEAFF
>TRBJ1-3|-|-|TRBV10-2
TGCGCCAGCAGTGAGTCGATGGACACTGGCAGAACCATATATTTT
CASSESMDTGRTIYF
>TRBJ2-5|TRBD2|-|TRBV6-1
TGTGCCAGCAGTGAAGGGGGGGCTAGCGGGGGGGCCAGATGGACCCAGTACTTC
CASSEGGASGGARWTQYF
>TRBJ1-1|-|few|TRBV2
TGTGCCAGCAGTTTCATGGAATCGGTGAACACTGAAGCTTTCTTT
CASSFMESVNTEAFF
>TRBJ2-3|TRBD1|-|TRBV2
TGTGCCAGCAGTGGGGACAGGGTCACAGATACGCAGTATTTT
CASSGDRVTDTQYF
>TRBJ2-2|-|-|TRBV18
TGTGCCAGCTCACCAGGGTACACCGGGGAGCTGTTTTTT
CASSPGYTGELFF
>TRBJ1-1|-|-|TRBV6-6
TGTGCCAGCAGTTACGGAAAGGGGGTGATGAACACTGAAGCTTTCTTT
CASSYGKGVMNTEAFF
>TRBJ1-5|-|-|TRBV4-1
TGCGCCAGCAGCCAAGCGGGGGATCAGCCCCAGCATTTT
CASSQAGDQPQHF
>TRBJ1-1|TRBD1|-|TRBV6-6
TGTGCCAGCAGTTCAACAGGGGTTGAGAACACTGAAGCTTTCTTT
CASSSTGVENTEAFF
>TRBJ1-1|-|once|TRBV2
TGTGCCAGCAGTGACAGGGTGAACACTGAAGCTTTCTTT
CASSDRVNTEAFF
>TRBJ1-1|-|once|TRBV7-9
TGTGTCGGGTCCCGCATGAACACTGAAGCTTTCTTT
CVGSRMNTEAFF
>TRBJ2-3|-|-|TRBV6-5
TGTGCCAGCAGTTACGGGGGTACTAGCAGGGATACGCAGTATTTT
CASSYGGTSRDTQYF
>TRBJ1-1|-|-|TRBV7-9
TGTGCCAGCAAGTTTTCGGGGGTGAACACTGAAGCTTTCTTT
CASKFSGVNTEAFF
>TRBJ2-2|-|-|TRBV15
TGTGCCACCAGCAGAGTAGCGGAGACCGGGGAGCTGTTTTTT
CATSRVAETGELFF
>TRBJ1-1|-|-|TRBV5-8
TGTGCCAGCAGCTCGGAGGACTGGAACACTGAAGCTTTCTTT
CASSSEDWNTEAFF
>TRBJ2-2|TRBD1|once|TRBV7-9
TGTGCCAGCAGCCCGCGGACAGGTCCCGGGGAGCTGTTTTTT
CASSPRTGPGELFF
>TRBJ1-3|-|-|TRBV30
TGTGCCTGGACTGACGCTGGAAACACCATATATTTT
CAWTDAGNTIYF
>TRBJ1-1|TRBD1|-|TRBV19
TGTGCCAGTAGTGTAAGGACAGGGAACACTGAAGCTTTCTTT
CASSVRTGNTEAFF
>TRBJ1-4|TRBD1|-|TRBV30
TGTGCCTGGAGTTACCCTCCGGGACAGGGGTTGGAAAAACTGTTTTTT
CAWSYPPGQGLEKLFF
>TRBJ2-1|-|large|TRBV10-3
TGTGCCATCAGTGATGGGGGGGGCTTGGATGAGCAGTTCTTC
CAISDGGGLDEQFF
>TRBJ1-3|-|-|TRBV19
TGTGCCAGTCAGAGGGAGTCTGGAAACACCATATATTTT
CASQRESGNTIYF
>TRBJ2-2|-|-|TRBV18
TGTGCCAGCTCACCACTGCCCACCGGGGAGCTGTTTTTT
CASSPLPTGELFF
>TRBJ1-5|-|-|TRBV19
TGTGCCAGTAGTATGGGGCCGGGGGGAGGTAATCAGCCCCAGCATTTT
CASSMGPGGGNQPQHF
>TRBJ2-7|-|once|TRBV6-1
TGTGCCAGCAGTGAATTACACAGATACTACGAGCAGTACTTC
CASSELHRYYEQYF
>TRBJ2-7|-|-|TRBV19
TGTGCCAGTACCTCAAGGGGGAGAGACGAGCAGTACTTC
CASTSRGRDEQYF
>TRBJ2-2|-|-|TRBV6-5
TGTGCCAGCAGTTACCGAAGGTACACCGGGGAGCTGTTTTTT
CASSYRRYTGELFF
>TRBJ1-2|-|-|TRBV27
TGTGCCAGCAGTTCCGACCTCTATGGCTACACCTTC
CASSSDLYGYTF
>TRBJ1-4|TRBD1|-|TRBV4-1
TGCGCCAGCAGCCCGGCGGGACAGGGGCGTAATGAAAAACTGTTTTTT
CASSPAGQGRNEKLFF
>TRBJ2-7|TRBD1|medium-sized|TRBV7-3
TGTGCCAGCAGCGTGACAGGGGGCAGCTCCTACGAGCAGTACTTC
CASSVTGGSSYEQYF
>TRBJ1-5|-|few|TRBV6-1
TGTGCCAGCAGTCCCTCTATTAATCAGCCCCAGCATTTT
CASSPSINQPQHF
>TRBJ2-1|-|-|TRBV19
TGTGCCAGTAGTATTGGGACACCCCTCAATGAGCAGTTCTTC
CASSIGTPLNEQFF
>TRBJ1-6|-|-|TRBV12-5
TGTGCTAGTGGTGGGGACAACTCCTATAATTCACCCCTCCACTTT
CASGGDNSYNSPLHF
>TRBJ2-3|TRBD2|-|TRBV5-1
TGCGCCAGCACCCCCGCGGGACTAGCAAGCGATACGCAGTATTTT
CASTPAGLASDTQYF
>TRBJ1-3|TRBD1|-|TRBV11-2
TGTGCCAGCAGCTTAGTTGACAGGGGGCTCAGAAACACCATATATTTT
CASSLVDRGLRNTIYF
>TRBJ1-5|TRBD1|-|TRBV5-6
TGTGCCAGCAGCTTAAGACAGGGAATAGGCAATCAGCCCCAGCATTTT
CASSLRQGIGNQPQHF
>TRBJ1-1|-|-|TRBV4-1
TGCGCCAGCAGCCAAGGCTCCTTAGGGTTGATGAACACTGAAGCTTTCTTT
CASSQGSLGLMNTEAFF
>TRBJ2-7|-|few|TRBV6-5
TGTGCCAGCAGTTATAGGGGGGACGAGCAGTACTTC
CASSYRGDEQYF
>TRBJ1-5|-|-|TRBV7-2
TGTGCCAGCAGCCGACAGTTCAGCGCCCAGCATTTT
CASSRQFSAQHF
>TRBJ1-1|-|-|TRBV5-6
TGTGCCAGCAGCGGGACACCTCTACGCTACACTGAAGCTTTCTTT
CASSGTPLRYTEAFF
>TRBJ2-3|-|-|TRBV18
TGTGCCAGCTCACCGAGGCCAGGGGTGGATACGCAGTATTTT
CASSPRPGVDTQYF
>TRBJ2-7|TRBD2|-|TRBV4-1
TGCGCCAGCAGCCAAGATTGGGGCCGGCGACTAGCGACTAACAGCTACGAGCAGTACTTC
CASSQDWGRRLATNSYEQYF